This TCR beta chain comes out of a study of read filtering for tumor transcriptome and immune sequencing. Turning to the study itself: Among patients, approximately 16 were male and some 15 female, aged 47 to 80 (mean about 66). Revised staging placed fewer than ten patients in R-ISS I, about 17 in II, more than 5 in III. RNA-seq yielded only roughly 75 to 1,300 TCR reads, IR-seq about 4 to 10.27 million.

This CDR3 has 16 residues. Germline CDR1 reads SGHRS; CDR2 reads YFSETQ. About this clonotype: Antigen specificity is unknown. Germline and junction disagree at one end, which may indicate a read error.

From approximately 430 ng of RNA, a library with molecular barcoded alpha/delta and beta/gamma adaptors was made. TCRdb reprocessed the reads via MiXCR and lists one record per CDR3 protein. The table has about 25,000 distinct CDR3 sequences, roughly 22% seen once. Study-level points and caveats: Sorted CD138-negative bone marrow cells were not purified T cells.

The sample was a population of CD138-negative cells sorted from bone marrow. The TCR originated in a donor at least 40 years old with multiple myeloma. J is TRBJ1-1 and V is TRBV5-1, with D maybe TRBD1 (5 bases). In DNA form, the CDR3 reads TGCGCCAGCAGCCCCCGAGGGGTAGGGGAACACACTGAAGCTTACTTT. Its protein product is CASSPRGVGEHTEAYF.